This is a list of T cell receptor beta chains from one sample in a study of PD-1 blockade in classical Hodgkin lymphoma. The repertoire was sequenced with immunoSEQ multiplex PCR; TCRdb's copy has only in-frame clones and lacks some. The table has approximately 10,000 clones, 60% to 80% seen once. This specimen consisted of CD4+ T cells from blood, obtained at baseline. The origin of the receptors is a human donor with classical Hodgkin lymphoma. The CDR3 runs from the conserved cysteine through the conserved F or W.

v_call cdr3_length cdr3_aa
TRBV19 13 CASKREGPDTQYF
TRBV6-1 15 CASTEGFGTNEKLFF
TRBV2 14 CATSAGVGTDTQYF
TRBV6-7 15 CASSYKDRVDQPQHF
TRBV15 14 CATSSLGSAREQYF
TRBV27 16 CASSLQGQTGANVLTF
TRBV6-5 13 CASRSGRSYEQYF
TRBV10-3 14 CAISAYPRNNEQFF
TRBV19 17 CASSSRTSGRNQETQYF
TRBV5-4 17 CASSLGQTGTGDNGYTF
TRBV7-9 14 CASSSGQGNSPLHF
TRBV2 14 CASTPGRGIYEQYF
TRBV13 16 CASSLGPQGATDTQYF
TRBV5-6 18 CASNRWGGQGAYNSPLHF
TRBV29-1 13 CSVGRTGSYEQYF
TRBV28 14 CASSLPTGGRVAFF
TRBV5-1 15 CASSQLAGVTGELFF
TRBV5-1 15 CASSLPGGYFDEQFF
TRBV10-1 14 CASSSSNSRHEQFF
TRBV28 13 CASSFTGGYGYTF
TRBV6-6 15 CASSYDLLGNQPQHF
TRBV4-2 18 CASSQAAGGTRFYNEQFF
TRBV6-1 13 CASSTTGIYGYTF
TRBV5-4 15 CASSLGPSGSYEQYF
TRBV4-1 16 CASSQDGGFGNQPQHF
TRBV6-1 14 CASSERGLAQTQYF
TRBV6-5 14 CASSYLQGNTEAFF
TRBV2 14 CASSAVGITYEQYF
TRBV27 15 CASSPQGFGKNIQYF
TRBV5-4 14 CASSFSGSGDTQYF
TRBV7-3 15 CASSFSGSETGELFF
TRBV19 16 CASSINLLLKSTEAFF
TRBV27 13 CASSLAGDSPLHF
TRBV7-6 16 CASSLDVAPAIQPQHF
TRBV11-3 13 CASSLNRDNEQFF
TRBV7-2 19 CASSSGSSGLLLSSYEQYF
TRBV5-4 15 CASSLDIGGNEKLFF
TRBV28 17 CASSFFGRGFSNQPQHF
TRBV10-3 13 CAISAGTAYGYTF
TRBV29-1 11 CSVVGDNEQFF
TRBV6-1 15 CASSDSHWVSDEQYF
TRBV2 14 CASRGQGSRSEQYF
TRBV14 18 CASSQAPYGGRLTDTQYF
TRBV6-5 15 CASSYRDPNNYEQYF
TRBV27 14 CASSRTGTSYEQYF
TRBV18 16 CASSPRAGAQTDTQYF